These 12 T cell receptor beta chains were sequenced from one sample in a study of CD8 T cells in ankylosing spondylitis. TCRdb used MiXCR to reprocess the 5' RACE reads, holding one entry per CDR3 protein. The sample has hundreds of thousands of distinct CDR3 sequences, around 20% seen once. Sequenced material: blood, either unsorted or a sorted T cell fraction (not recorded which). Receptor source: a male donor with ankylosing spondylitis or in good health (not recorded which).

The rearrangement joins TRBV11-2 to TRBJ2-1, with 10 bases that match TRBD2. The germline V gene has CDR1 SGHAT and CDR2 FQNNGV. This CDR3 has 15 residues. V was clipped by 7 bases and J by 7 bases; unmatched bases: 10. The CDR3 coding sequence is TGTGCCAGCACTCCAGCGGGAGGGCCTGGAAATGAGCAGTTCTTC. Translating it yields CASTPAGGPGNEQFF.

CDR3 residues: CASSQSDITIRSGANVLTF. As DNA, the CDR3 is TGTGCCAGTAGCCAGAGCGACATCACGATTCGCTCTGGGGCCAACGTCCTGACTTTC. The gene calls are TRBV19 and TRBJ2-6; unclear D gene. Germline CDR1 and CDR2: LNHDA and SQIVND (reference sequence). V was shortened by 6 bases and J by 0 bases, with 21 bases between the two germline ends. The CDR3 is 19 residues long.

The rearrangement joins TRBV4-1 to TRBJ2-2; D not resolved. Germline assignment: CDR1 MGHRA and CDR2 YSYEKL. The CDR3 sequence is 15 residues long. Trimming cost V 0 bases and J 6 bases, with 11 bases left between them. CDR3 DNA: TGCGCCAGCAGCCAAGAGGCAGCCTTCCCCGGGGAGCTGTTTTTT. This sequence encodes CASSQEAAFPGELFF.

This chain joins TRBV30 and TRBJ1-6, with 8 bases that match TRBD1. The ends lost 6 bases at V and 5 bases at J; junction bases unmatched: 9. From germline, CDR1 is GTSNPN and CDR2 SVGIG (reference sequence). This CDR3 spans 15 amino acids. CDR3 sequence: CACQGQGANNSPLHF. The CDR3 DNA follows: TGTGCCTGTCAAGGACAGGGAGCAAATAATTCACCCCTCCACTTT.

The chain couples TRBV5-5 to TRBJ2-1; D gene ambiguous. Trimming left V 5 bases short and J 8 bases short, with 14 bases between. The CDR3 spans 13 residues. Germline V CDR1 and CDR2: SGHKS, YYEKEE (reference sequence). The CDR3 sequence: CASRLGIPDEQFF. CDR3 nucleotides: TGTGCCAGCAGACTGGGGATCCCCGATGAGCAGTTCTTC.

The rearrangement uses TRBV27 and TRBJ2-1; D is perhaps TRBD1 (6 bases). CDR1 is MNHEY and CDR2 is SMNVEV in the germline V gene (reference sequence). The V gene lost 7 bases and the J gene lost 3 bases, with 13 bases spanning the gap. This CDR3 contains 14 residues. CDR3 nucleotide sequence: TGTGCCAGCAAGTCCTCAGGGGACTACAATGAGCAGTTCTTC. Translating it yields CASKSSGDYNEQFF.

Ten or more counts support this clonotype. The genes are TRBV5-5 and TRBJ1-1, with D unclear. CDR3 length: 14 residues. The germline V gene has CDR1 SGHKS and CDR2 YYEKEE (reference sequence). V lost 0 bases and J 0 bases, leaving 6 bases between the germline ends. The CDR3 loop reads CASSLEQLNTEAFF. In nucleotides, the CDR3 is TGTGCCAGCAGCTTGGAACAGTTGAACACTGAAGCTTTCTTT.

This clonotype was counted only a few times. The rearrangement uses TRBV7-8 and TRBJ2-5; D is undetermined. Trimming cost V 7 bases and J 5 bases, with 8 bases left between them. Germline V gene lookup returns CDR1 SGHVS and CDR2 FQNEAQ. This CDR3 is built from 11 residues. The CDR3 DNA reads as TGTGCCAGCATCCTGCACGAGACCCAGTACTTC. It translates to CASILHETQYF.

This clonotype was picked up a small number of times. This sequence joins TRBV28 and TRBJ2-5; D may be TRBD1 (6 bases). This CDR3 has 13 residues. Germline V gives CDR1 MDHEN, CDR2 SYDVKM. Trimming took 6 bases from V and 2 from J, leaving 10 bases between them. CDR3 protein: CASRQGPQETQYF. The CDR3 coding sequence is TGTGCCAGCAGACAGGGCCCTCAAGAGACCCAGTACTTC. Supplemented by reference TRBV28 and TRBJ2-5, the full variable domain reads DVKVTQSSRYLVKRTGEKVFLECVQDMDHENMFWYRQDPGLGLRLIYFSYDVKMKEKGDIPEGYSVSREKKERFSLILESASTNQTSMYLCASRQGPQETQYFGPGTRLLVL.

This sequence joins TRBV4-2 and TRBJ2-1; 7 positions match TRBD2. J was trimmed by 5 bases and V by 0 bases; bases with no gene match: 10. Germline V gene lookup returns CDR1 LGHNA and CDR2 YNFKEQ. The CDR3 extends over 17 amino acids. The CDR3 DNA follows: TGTGCCAGCAGCCAAGATGCCCCCGGACTAGGGAACAATGAGCAGTTCTTC. Its translation is CASSQDAPGLGNNEQFF.

This clonotype has just a few counts. The CDR3 sequence: CASSPAKGQGYNQPQHF. The CDR3 DNA follows: TGTGCCAGCAGCCCTGCCAAAGGTCAGGGATATAATCAGCCCCAGCATTTT. The chain joins TRBV6-2 or TRBV6-3 to TRBJ1-5; possible D gene TRBD1, 5 bases. The CDR3 sequence is 17 residues long. Deletions cut 6 bases from V and 4 bases from J, with 22 bases between. CDR1 and CDR2 from the germline V gene are MNHEY and SVGEGT.

This clonotype has a handful of counts. For the CDR3, the DNA is TGTGCAAGTCGCTTAGATCTCAGGGGCCACACTTCGAGCTCTGGAAACACCATATATTTT. Its translation is CASRLDLRGHTSSSGNTIYF. The chain employs TRBV12-2 and TRBJ1-3; TRBD1 is the table's D call and was not checked against the DNA. TRBV12-2 is a documented pseudogene. This CDR3 has 20 residues.